The clone carrying this T cell receptor beta chain has only one observation. Its specificity is not known. Single viable CD3+CD4+CD8-CD45RO+ cells were sorted as the memory CD4+ T cells. Positive selection with CD4 microbeads enriched total CD4+ T cells. The data were produced by immunoSEQ multiplex PCR, yet TCRdb's version contains in-frame clones alone and is incomplete. The table has about 96,000 clones, 80% seen once. The CDR3 consists of 13 residues. CDR1 is LNHDA and CDR2 is SQIVND in the germline V gene (reference sequence). V trimming: 4 bases; J trimming: 7 bases; junction bases outside the gene matches: 2. This sample is part of a study of memory CD4+ T cells and cytomegalovirus serostatus. Study as a whole: Of the healthy Belgian adults, nine or ten were CMV seropositive and fewer than 30 seronegative.

Study-wide results and limits: Each of approximately 73 CMV-associated TCRbeta sequences occurred in one to five individuals. Repertoires predicted CMV serostatus with median bootstrapped AUC of roughly 0.96.

This TCR was recovered from an adult in good health and CMV-seropositive. The chain couples TRBV19 to TRBJ2-1; 9 bases map to TRBD2. The sample comprised memory CD4+ T cells from blood. CDR3 protein: CASSSLAGNEQFF. CDR3 DNA sequence: TGTGCCAGTAGTAGCCTAGCGGGAAATGAGCAGTTCTTC.